This entry lists 18 T cell receptor beta chains sequenced from one sample in a study of beta chain features in type 1 diabetes. Overall study findings and caveats: Among patients with Type 1 diabetes, TCRB CDR3s were moderately but significantly shorter in every one of the four CD4+ subsets.

Reverse transcription of all isolated RNA meant that expressed TCRB transcripts were sequenced. Assay: immunoSEQ multiplex PCR; the TCRdb copy retains only in-frame clones and omits some. The sample consists of about 250,000 clones, about a tenth of them appearing once. These receptors have no identified antigens. The material sequenced was naive CD4+ T cells from blood. These receptors came from a man aged 25-45 years with type 1 diabetes.

This clone was found a few times. The chain couples TRBV9 to TRBJ1-2; D not certain. The V gene's germline CDR1 is SGDLS and CDR2 YYNGEE. This CDR3 comprises 13 residues. Trimming stripped 3 bases from V and 2 bases from J, with 8 bases between. CDR3 residues: CASSASVNYGYTF. The CDR3, as DNA: TGTGCCAGCAGCGCCTCAGTAAACTATGGCTACACCTTC.

This clone was seen a few times. J is TRBJ1-6 and V is TRBV9; D unresolved. This CDR3 has 12 amino acids. Germline CDR1 is SGDLS and CDR2 is YYNGEE. V shed 3 bases and J shed 6 bases, with 4 bases lying between them. As DNA, the CDR3 is TGTGCCAGCAGCGATCGTAATTCACCCCTCCACTTT. Translated: CASSDRNSPLHF.

This clone was seen more than once but under ten times. The CDR3 is CASSPRRGVSGELFF. As DNA, the CDR3 is TGTGCCAGCAGCCCGCGGCGGGGGGTGTCCGGGGAGCTGTTTTTT. This rearrangement joins TRBV7-2 to TRBJ2-2; 8 nucleotides line up with TRBD2. J lost 6 bases, V lost 5 bases, and 8 bases had no gene match. Germline CDR1 is SGHTA and CDR2 is FQGNSA. This CDR3 region has 15 residues.

This clone was observed a handful of times. This sample also contains other DNA sequences that code for the same CDR3. CDR3 amino acids: CASSLSRGTEAFF. Here the CDR3 DNA reads TGTGCCAGCAGCTTATCTAGGGGAACTGAAGCTTTCTTT. The chain recombines TRBV7-2 with TRBJ1-1, with D perhaps TRBD1 (5 bases). The V gene's germline CDR1 is SGHTA and CDR2 FQGNSA. The CDR3 loop spans 13 amino acids. Trimming shortened V by 2 bases and J by 5 bases, and 9 bases separated the two germline ends.

This clone turned up a few times. The rearrangement links TRBV14 to TRBJ1-2; D gene unclear. Trimming took 0 bases from V and 7 from J, leaving 15 bases between them. This CDR3 has 15 residues. In germline, CDR1 is SGHDN, CDR2 FVKESK. CDR3 sequence reads: CASSQEDRRLIGYTF. The CDR3 nucleotides are TGTGCCAGCAGCCAAGAGGATCGGAGACTTATTGGCTACACCTTC.

This clone was picked up a small number of times. The V and J genes are TRBV29-1 and TRBJ2-3; the D gene is possibly TRBD1 (5 bases). Germline V lookup: CDR1 SQVTM, CDR2 ANQGSEA. V lost 7 bases, J lost 1 base, and 9 bases lay in between. The CDR3 runs to 12 residues. CDR3 bases: TGCAGCGCATCGACAGGCACAGATACGCAGTATTTT. This translates into CSASTGTDTQYF.

The chain joins TRBV5-1 to TRBJ2-5; D might be TRBD1 (5 bases). The length of the CDR3 is 13 residues. CDR1 and CDR2 from the germline V gene are SGHRS and YFSETQ. Trimming shortened V by 2 bases and J by 5 bases, and 10 bases separated the two germline ends. CDR3 sequence (DNA): TGCGCCAGCAGCTTCGGGCAGGGCGAGACCCAGTACTTC. This gives the protein CASSFGQGETQYF.

The chain carries TRBV29-1 and TRBJ2-7; a possible D gene is TRBD1 (5 bases). The germline V and J ends were trimmed by 6 bases and 4 bases, with 13 bases remaining between them. CDR3 length: 12 amino acids. Germline V gene lookup returns CDR1 SQVTM and CDR2 ANQGSEA. The CDR3 region has the DNA TGCAGCGTGGAGACAGTGGGTTACGAGCAGTACTTC. Its protein product is CSVETVGYEQYF.

This chain connects TRBV4-1 to TRBJ2-5; 8 bases are shared with TRBD1. J was trimmed by 9 bases and V by 4 bases; bases with no gene match: 13. The CDR3 totals 15 residues. CDR1 and CDR2 (germline): MGHRA, YSYEKL. The CDR3 reads CASSPGQGRSHAQYF. DNA for the CDR3: TGCGCCAGCAGCCCTGGACAGGGACGTTCGCACGCCCAGTACTTC.

Turning to this clone: Within the sample, other DNA sequences also encode this same CDR3. J is TRBJ1-1 and V is TRBV18; D is ambiguous. Per germline, CDR1 KGHSH and CDR2 LQKENI. The CDR3 is 13 residues long. Between the trimmed V and J ends, which lost 3 bases and 0 bases, there was a span of 5 bases. The CDR3 loop is CASSPSMNTEAFF. In nucleotides, the CDR3 is TGTGCCAGCTCACCTAGCATGAACACTGAAGCTTTCTTT.

This clone has just a few counts. The rearrangement uses TRBV5-1 and TRBJ1-1; D remains ambiguous. The CDR3 length is 15 residues. Per germline, CDR1 SGHRS and CDR2 YFSETQ. V lost 1 base and J lost 3, with 13 bases in between. The CDR3 spells CASSLLGRGDTEAFF. The DNA for the CDR3 is TGCGCCAGCAGCTTGCTAGGGCGCGGGGACACTGAAGCTTTCTTT.

In DNA, the CDR3 is TGTGCCAGCAGCTTGTCAGGGGACAGCTCTAACTATGGCTACACCTTC. Amino acid sequence: CASSLSGDSSNYGYTF. The chain carries TRBV7-9 and TRBJ1-2; 7 nucleotides align to TRBD1. From germline, CDR1 is SEHNR and CDR2 FQNEAQ (reference sequence). This CDR3 region has 16 residues. After removal of 3 bases from V and 0 bases from J, the junction contained 7 bases not matched to a gene.

This clone turned up a few times. The chain couples TRBV5-4 to TRBJ2-7, with D tentatively TRBD1 (5 bases). Trimming pared 0 bases from V and 3 bases from J, leaving 10 bases between. Germline assignment: CDR1 SGHNT and CDR2 YYREEE (reference sequence). There are 14 residues in the CDR3. In DNA form, the CDR3 reads TGTGCCAGCAGCTTGGCCAACACAGGCTACGAGCAGTACTTC. Amino acids: CASSLANTGYEQYF.

This clone was observed a handful of times. V gene TRBV6-6 combines with J gene TRBJ1-1; tentatively, D is TRBD1 (5 bases). This CDR3 is built from 16 residues. V lost 5 bases and J 5 bases, leaving 21 bases between the germline ends. Germline lookup yields CDR1 MNHNY and CDR2 SVGAGI (reference sequence). The CDR3 DNA reads as TGTGCCAGCAGTGGGAGCGGGGGTTTCTCGGGAACTGAAGCTTTCTTT. It yields the protein CASSGSGGFSGTEAFF.

This clone was observed a handful of times. The rearrangement uses TRBV18 and TRBJ1-5, with no clear D. The germline V gene has CDR1 KGHSH and CDR2 LQKENI. V was clipped by 2 bases and J by 3 bases, with 8 bases between them. CDR3 length: 14 residues. CDR3 loop: CASSPAGFNQPQHF. The CDR3 region has the DNA TGTGCCAGCTCACCAGCGGGGTTCAATCAGCCCCAGCATTTT. Combining the CDR3 with reference TRBV18 and TRBJ1-5 gives the whole variable domain NAGVMQNPRHLVRRRGQEARLRCSPMKGHSHVYWYRQLPEEGLKFMVYLQKENIIDESGMPKERFSAEFPKEGPSILRIQQVVRGDSAAYFCASSPAGFNQPQHFGDGTRLSIL.

The rearrangement uses TRBV2 and TRBJ2-7, with no clear D. V was pared by 5 bases and J by 1 base, with 3 bases between. The CDR3 has 11 amino acids. Germline CDR1 reads SNHLY; CDR2 reads FYNNEI. The CDR3 here is CASSQSYEQYF. For the CDR3, the DNA is TGTGCCAGCAGTCAATCCTACGAGCAGTACTTC.

J is TRBJ1-1 and V is TRBV29-1; a possible D gene is TRBD1 (6 bases). Looked up from germline, CDR1 is SQVTM and CDR2 is ANQGSEA. CDR3 length equals 15 residues. V lost 1 base to trimming and J lost 5 bases, with 17 bases between them. The chain's CDR3 is CSVEGPTGRWTEAFF. In nucleotides, the CDR3 is TGCAGCGTTGAAGGACCCACAGGGCGTTGGACTGAAGCTTTCTTT. The full variable domain, rest sourced from reference TRBV29-1 and TRBJ1-1, is SAVISQKPSRDICQRGTSLTIQCQVDSQVTMMFWYRQQPGQSLTLIATANQGSEATYESGFVIDKFPISRPNLTFSTLTVSNMSPEDSSIYLCSVEGPTGRWTEAFFGQGTRLTVV.

The chain recombines TRBV5-1 with TRBJ2-1; 9 positions match TRBD2. The CDR3 is 14 amino acids. The germline CDR1 and CDR2 sequences are SGHRS and YFSETQ. V lost 4 bases and J lost 2; bases outside the gene matches: 1. For the CDR3, the DNA is TGCGCCAGCAGCGAGCGGGGGGCCTACAATGAGCAGTTCTTC. Translating it yields CASSERGAYNEQFF.